The rows below give T cell receptor beta chains drawn from one sample of a study of Graves' ophthalmopathy and Graves' hyperthyroidism. TCRdb redid the calling of the multiplex PCR reads with MiXCR, one entry per CDR3 protein. The table records 650,000 to 900,000 distinct CDR3 sequences, 40% of them present only once. The sequenced material came from peripheral blood. These receptors all come from an adult man with Graves' ophthalmopathy. CDR3s include the opening cysteine and the closing phenylalanine or tryptophan. D genes are given only for firm matches. Some rows have no size entry. The others give once, few or many, or a class for an expanded clone.

V gene	J gene	clone size	D gene	CDR3 protein	CDR3 DNA
TRBV20-1	TRBJ1-5	few	.	CSARGGGVGSNQPQHF	TGCAGTGCTAGAGGGGGAGGGGTAGGGAGCAATCAGCCCCAGCATTTT
TRBV9	TRBJ1-2	few	.	CASSWGGNPIYYGYTF	TGTGCCAGCAGTTGGGGCGGGAACCCAATATACTATGGCTACACCTTC
TRBV10-2	TRBJ2-5	once	.	CASGRTGEETQYF	TGCGCCAGCGGACGGACGGGGGAAGAGACCCAGTACTTC
TRBV20-1	TRBJ2-7	few	.	CSASGPTSSYEQYF	TGCAGTGCCAGTGGACCCACGAGCTCCTACGAGCAGTACTTC
TRBV19	TRBJ1-1	many	.	CASSMGTGGTEAFF	TGTGCCAGTAGTATGGGAACCGGGGGCACTGAAGCTTTCTTT
TRBV10-3	TRBJ1-2	.	.	CAISERGFDYGYTF	TGTGCCATCAGTGAAAGGGGTTTCGACTATGGCTACACCTTC
TRBV20-1	TRBJ2-5	few	.	CSAARTQETQYF	TGCAGTGCCGCCCGCACACAAGAGACCCAGTACTTC
TRBV7-9	TRBJ2-2	.	.	CASSPHAETGELFF	TGTGCCAGCAGCCCGCATGCGGAAACCGGGGAGCTGTTTTTT
TRBV5-8	TRBJ2-5	.	TRBD2	CASSYKTGGGETQYF	TGTGCCAGCAGTTATAAGACGGGAGGAGGAGAGACCCAGTACTTC
TRBV2	TRBJ2-7	many	.	CASSDQDFPHEQYF	TGTGCCAGCAGTGACCAGGACTTCCCGCACGAGCAGTACTTC
TRBV20-1	TRBJ1-5	few	TRBD1	CSAKGGTGNQPQHF	TGCAGTGCTAAAGGGGGGACAGGAAATCAGCCCCAGCATTTT
TRBV20-1	TRBJ2-5	many	.	CSARGTETQYF	TGCAGTGCTCGCGGGACAGAGACCCAGTACTTC
TRBV24-1	TRBJ2-5	few	TRBD1	CATSDLGQDGETQYF	TGTGCCACCAGTGATCTCGGACAGGACGGGGAGACCCAGTACTTC
TRBV7-9	TRBJ1-6	.	.	CASSRDGASPLHF	TGTGCTAGCAGCCGGGACGGGGCCTCTCCCCTCCACTTT
TRBV7-9	TRBJ2-7	.	.	CASSLAVEYEQYF	TGCGCCAGCAGCTTGGCCGTCGAGTACGAGCAGTACTTC
TRBV7-2	TRBJ1-4	many	.	CASSLLRGGEKLFF	TGTGCCAGCAGCTTATTAAGGGGAGGTGAAAAACTGTTTTTT
TRBV15	TRBJ1-1	many	.	CATSRVLGMNTEAFF	TGTGCCACCAGCAGAGTACTCGGTATGAACACTGAAGCTTTCTTT
TRBV25-1	TRBJ2-7	.	.	CASRGPGAAYEQYF	TGTGCCAGCAGGGGACCAGGGGCGGCCTACGAGCAGTACTTC
TRBV7-9	TRBJ2-7	.	.	CASNRPPSYEQYF	TGTGCCAGCAACAGGCCGCCGTCCTACGAGCAGTACTTC
TRBV7-8	TRBJ2-7	few	TRBD1	CASSLAWDRRTYEQYF	TGTGCCAGCAGCTTAGCTTGGGACAGGAGAACCTACGAGCAGTACTTC
TRBV5-1	TRBJ2-7	.	.	CASSAGTLTYEQYF	TGCGCCAGCAGCGCCGGGACGCTGACCTACGAGCAGTACTTC
TRBV10-3	TRBJ2-7	.	.	CASSEERAASSYEQYF	TGTGCCAGCAGTGAAGAGCGGGCAGCTAGCTCCTACGAGCAGTACTTC
TRBV7-9	TRBJ2-2	once	TRBD2	CASTLPPGGMNTGELFF	TGCGCCAGCACCTTACCTCCGGGGGGGATGAACACCGGGGAGCTGTTTTTT
TRBV19	TRBJ2-6	many	.	CASSLGLAPGANVLTF	TGTGCCAGTAGTCTGGGTTTGGCTCCTGGGGCCAACGTCCTGACTTTC
TRBV20-1	TRBJ2-5	.	.	CSARDGTGTIPF	TGCAGTGCTAGAGACGGAACCGGAACTATTCCTTTC
TRBV25-1	TRBJ2-7	.	TRBD2	CASSLSASGSFYEQYF	TGTGCCAGCAGTTTAAGTGCTAGCGGGAGTTTCTACGAGCAGTACTTC
TRBV29-1	TRBJ1-1	.	TRBD1	CSVRTGRGTEAFF	TGCAGCGTCAGGACAGGACGTGGCACTGAAGCTTTCTTT
TRBV7-2	TRBJ2-7	many	TRBD2	CASSGGLAGTYEQYF	TGTGCCAGCAGTGGAGGACTAGCGGGAACCTACGAGCAGTACTTC
TRBV24-1	TRBJ1-5	many	.	CASSSPRGEGNQPQHF	TGTGCCAGCAGTTCCCCCAGGGGCGAGGGCAATCAGCCCCAGCATTTT
TRBV10-3	TRBJ1-4	.	TRBD1	CASSTGEATNEKLFF	TGTGCCAGCAGTACAGGGGAAGCAACTAATGAAAAACTGTTTTTT
TRBV7-9	TRBJ2-5	many	.	CASSSWEQETQYF	TGTGCCAGCAGCTCATGGGAGCAAGAGACCCAGTACTTC
TRBV2	TRBJ1-3	.	.	CASSLGGSPSGNTIYF	TGTGCCAGCAGCCTAGGGGGATCCCCTTCTGGAAACACCATATATTTT
TRBV6-6	TRBJ2-5	many	.	CASRRTETQYF	TGTGCCAGCAGAAGGACAGAGACCCAGTACTTC
TRBV29-1	TRBJ1-2	few	.	CSAGGGSYGYTF	TGCAGCGCTGGAGGGGGATCCTATGGCTACACCTTC
TRBV11-2	TRBJ2-7	many	.	CASSQDGRTDEQYF	TGTGCCAGCAGCCAGGACGGAAGAACGGACGAGCAGTACTTC
TRBV10-3	TRBJ2-5	many	TRBD1	CATQAGGETQYF	TGTGCCACCCAGGCAGGGGGAGAGACCCAGTACTTC